These 32 T cell receptor beta chains were sequenced from one sample in a study of neoadjuvant anti-PD-1 for oral cavity cancer. Profiled with immunoSEQ multiplex PCR; TCRdb holds only in-frame clones, not every one. The sample includes about 37,000 clones, 35% to 45% of them seen just once. Time point reported: after neoadjuvant nivolumab, at surgical resection. This sample comprised tumor tissue, obtained after nivolumab (anti-PD-1) treatment. The receptors here all came from a person aged 35-79 years with oral cavity squamous cell carcinoma.

This chain joins TRBV27 and TRBJ2-7; TRBD2 matches at 7 bases. V dropped 8 bases and J dropped 0; count of bases not matched to a gene: 4. The germline CDR1 and CDR2 sequences are MNHEY and SMNVEV (reference sequence). There are 13 residues in the CDR3. In DNA form, the CDR3 reads TGTGCCAGCTGGGGCGGGAGCTCCTACGAGCAGTACTTC. Translated: CASWGGSSYEQYF.

This clone was counted ten times or more. The chain carries TRBV19 and TRBJ2-1; 8 nucleotides agree with TRBD2. This CDR3 contains 14 residues. Germline V CDR1 and CDR2: LNHDA, SQIVND (reference sequence). The V and J ends lost 10 bases and 6 bases, in that order; junction bases with no gene match: 11. DNA for the CDR3: TGTGCCACCCGCCCGACTAGCGTCGCCAATGAGCAGTTCTTC. It specifies CATRPTSVANEQFF.

This clone appeared many times. The V and J genes are TRBV27 and TRBJ1-5; 10 positions agree with TRBD1. The CDR3 sequence is 15 residues long. V dropped 6 bases and J dropped 4; count of bases not matched to a gene: 6. CDR1 MNHEY and CDR2 SMNVEV come from the germline V gene (reference sequence). The CDR3 DNA sequence: TGTGCCAGCAGCAGACAGGGGGCGAGGAATCAGCCCCAGCATTTT. This translates into CASSRQGARNQPQHF.

This clone was detected only a few times. The chain couples TRBV20-1 to TRBJ2-5; D not resolved. The CDR3 totals 11 residues. Germline values: CDR1 DFQATT, CDR2 SNEGSKA (reference sequence). The CDR3 DNA is TGCGGATTACTCTTAAAGGAGACCCAGTACTTC. Protein sequence: CGLLLKETQYF.

This clone was seen a handful of times. V gene TRBV5-4 combines with J gene TRBJ2-7; the match to TRBD1 covers 9 bases. CDR1 is SGHNT, CDR2 YYREEE, per germline (reference sequence). This CDR3 contains 12 residues. V trimming: 4 bases; J trimming: 11 bases; junction bases outside the gene matches: 7. The CDR3 here is CASSEGGQGKYF. The CDR3 DNA follows: TGTGCCAGCAGCGAAGGCGGACAGGGGAAGTACTTC.

The rearrangement links TRBV5-4 to TRBJ1-2; D gene uncertain. The CDR3 covers 12 residues. V lost 3 bases and J lost 3, with 6 bases in between. Germline lookup yields CDR1 SGHNT and CDR2 YYREEE (reference sequence). The CDR3 loop is CASSSSDYGYTF. CDR3 nucleotides: TGTGCCAGCAGCTCTTCTGACTATGGCTACACCTTC.

V and J are TRBV9 and TRBJ1-1; unclear D gene. The germline CDR1 and CDR2 sequences are SGDLS and YYNGEE. Trimming pared 0 bases from V and 1 base from J, leaving 7 bases between. This CDR3 contains 14 residues. The CDR3 protein is CASSVGWENTEAFF. In DNA, the CDR3 is TGTGCCAGCAGCGTAGGGTGGGAGAACACTGAAGCTTTCTTT.

V gene TRBV19 combines with J gene TRBJ2-3; D gene unclear. CDR3 length: 12 residues. Germline-derived CDR1 and CDR2 are LNHDA and SQIVND (reference sequence). V was pared by 1 base and J by 4 bases, with 3 bases between. Here the CDR3 reads CASSIGPDTQYF. In DNA form, the CDR3 reads TGTGCCAGTAGTATAGGGCCAGATACGCAGTATTTT.

This clone was recorded a few times. This chain uses TRBV5-1 with TRBJ2-5; the D gene is possibly TRBD2 (6 bases). V was shortened by 5 bases and J by 5 bases, with 13 bases between the two germline ends. The length of the CDR3 is 13 residues. Germline CDR1 reads SGHRS; CDR2 reads YFSETQ. The CDR3, as DNA: TGCGCCAGCAGAGACTTCCGGGGGGAGACCCAGTACTTC. Protein product: CASRDFRGETQYF.

This clone was detected a few times. The rearrangement joins TRBV28 to TRBJ2-7; D call uncertain. CDR3 length equals 14 residues. V dropped 5 bases and J dropped 6 bases, with 17 bases sitting between them. Looked up from germline, CDR1 is MDHEN and CDR2 is SYDVKM. The CDR3 protein is CASSPPVPRREQYF. As DNA, the CDR3 is TGTGCCAGCAGTCCCCCGGTGCCTAGGCGCGAGCAGTACTTC. Looking up the rest from reference TRBV28 and TRBJ2-7 gives the full variable domain: DVKVTQSSRYLVKRTGEKVFLECVQDMDHENMFWYRQDPGLGLRLIYFSYDVKMKEKGDIPEGYSVSREKKERFSLILESASTNQTSMYLCASSPPVPRREQYFGPGTRLTVT.

The chain uses TRBV7-9 and TRBJ2-3; tentative D call: TRBD1 (6 bases). Trimming removed 5 bases at V and 10 bases at J, with 31 bases between. Germline loops: CDR1 SEHNR, CDR2 FQNEAQ (reference sequence). This CDR3 contains 18 residues. The CDR3: CASSISGTHLGRGQAQYF. Written as DNA, the CDR3 is TGTGCCAGCAGCATCTCCGGGACACACCTCGGAAGGGGCCAGGCGCAGTATTTT.

The rearrangement joins TRBV15 to TRBJ2-7; 9 bases line up with TRBD1. This CDR3 comprises 13 residues. Germline CDR1 is LNHNV and CDR2 is YYDKDF (reference sequence). The V and J ends lost 4 bases and 6 bases, in that order; junction bases with no gene match: 4. This CDR3 reads CATSKETGGEQYF. The CDR3 coding sequence is TGTGCCACCAGCAAGGAGACAGGGGGCGAGCAGTACTTC.

The CDR3 bases are TGTGCCAGCAGCTTAGCGGGTCTAGCGAACACAGATACGCAGTATTTT. Translated: CASSLAGLANTDTQYF. The chain uses TRBV7-8 and TRBJ2-3; maybe TRBD2 (6 bases). Looked up from germline, CDR1 is SGHVS and CDR2 is FQNEAQ. Between the trimmed V and J ends, which lost 0 bases and 2 bases, there was a span of 12 bases. This CDR3 spans 16 amino acids.

The V gene is TRBV28, the J gene TRBJ2-1; D not resolved. The V end lost 10 bases, the J end lost 6 bases, and 22 bases lay between the germline ends. This CDR3 has 15 residues. Germline loops: CDR1 MDHEN, CDR2 SYDVKM. The CDR3 DNA sequence: TGTGCCACACGATTGTGGCAGGAGCTGAGCAATGAGCAGTTCTTC. Amino acid sequence: CATRLWQELSNEQFF.

Only a few counts were recorded for this clone. The chain carries TRBV11-2 and TRBJ2-1, with 8 positions matching TRBD2. Germline CDR1 SGHAT, CDR2 FQNNGV. After removal of 0 bases from V and 9 bases from J, the junction contained 7 bases not matched to a gene. The CDR3 length is 15 residues. CDR3 bases: TGTGCCAGCAGCTTAGATCTACGAGCGGGAGTTGAGCAGTTCTTC. Translation: CASSLDLRAGVEQFF.

The rearrangement links TRBV29-1 to TRBJ2-3; 13 nucleotides match TRBD2. CDR1 SQVTM and CDR2 ANQGSEA come from the germline V gene. Losses at the gene ends were 7 bases for V and 6 bases for J; bases not matched to a gene: 4. The CDR3 has 13 residues. The CDR3 sequence: CSAGLAGVDTQYF. The CDR3 DNA follows: TGCAGCGCCGGACTAGCGGGGGTGGATACGCAGTATTTT.

V is TRBV29-1 and J is TRBJ1-1; D remains unclear. Germline V CDR1 and CDR2: SQVTM, ANQGSEA. This CDR3 spans 14 amino acids. The V gene lost 5 bases and the J gene lost 4 bases, with 17 bases spanning the gap. CDR3 protein: CSVSVGVVGTEAFF. For the CDR3, the DNA is TGCAGCGTTTCCGTCGGGGTTGTTGGCACTGAAGCTTTCTTT.

This clone was counted between two and nine times. V and J are TRBV6-5 and TRBJ2-1; D is uncertain. CDR1 MNHEY and CDR2 SVGAGI come from the germline V gene. The CDR3 has 15 amino acids. V lost 6 bases and J 0 bases, leaving 12 bases between the germline ends. CDR3 DNA sequence: TGTGCCAGCAGGTTGACGTTTTTCTCCTACAATGAGCAGTTCTTC. It translates to CASRLTFFSYNEQFF.

The chain combines TRBV28 with TRBJ2-7; D unclear. Germline lookup yields CDR1 MDHEN and CDR2 SYDVKM. The CDR3 is made up of 11 amino acids. Trimming left V 8 bases short and J 3 bases short, with 8 bases between. CDR3 coding DNA: TGTGCCAGCGGACCGGTCTACGAGCAGTACTTC. Protein product: CASGPVYEQYF.

V usage is TRBV4-2 and J usage is TRBJ2-5, with TRBD2 as a possible D gene (5 bases). Germline values: CDR1 LGHNA, CDR2 YNFKEQ. The CDR3 runs to 16 residues. V lost 2 bases and J lost 2, with 15 bases in between. The CDR3 region is CASSQSDLATQETQYF. The CDR3 coding sequence is TGTGCCAGCAGCCAAAGCGATCTAGCAACTCAAGAGACCCAGTACTTC.

This clone was counted a single time. The V call is TRBV19, the J call TRBJ2-7; D gene uncertain. The CDR3 spans 13 residues. Germline CDR1 and CDR2: LNHDA and SQIVND (reference sequence). The V gene lost 5 bases and the J gene lost 0 bases, with 8 bases spanning the gap. This CDR3 reads CASSPIPSYEQYF. As DNA, the CDR3 is TGTGCCAGTAGTCCAATACCCTCCTACGAGCAGTACTTC.

This clone was counted between two and nine times. The chain links TRBV7-6 to TRBJ2-7; weak D call: TRBD2 (7 bases). The CDR3 extends over 17 amino acids. The V gene's germline CDR1 is SGHVS and CDR2 FNYEAQ. Trimming took 5 bases from V and 1 from J, leaving 21 bases between them. The CDR3 protein is CASSLRPGGGGSYEQYF. The CDR3 DNA sequence: TGTGCCAGCAGCCTCCGACCCGGAGGGGGGGGTTCCTACGAGCAGTACTTC.

The V and J genes are TRBV19 and TRBJ1-2, with D possibly TRBD1 on 5 matching bases. Per the germline V gene, CDR1 is LNHDA and CDR2 is SQIVND (reference sequence). With 1 base removed from V and 5 bases from J, the gap between germline ends came to 14 bases. The CDR3 has 15 residues. Here the CDR3 reads CASSIVGRETYGYTF. In DNA, the CDR3 is TGTGCCAGTAGTATAGTAGGCAGGGAGACATATGGCTACACCTTC.

This clone was seen more than once but under ten times. This chain uses TRBV7-6 with TRBJ1-2; 8 bases map to TRBD1. With V trimmed by 0 bases and J by 6 bases, 6 bases remained unmatched. Germline V CDR1 and CDR2: SGHVS, FNYEAQ. This CDR3 comprises 15 residues. The CDR3 bases are TGTGCCAGCAGCTTAGCGGTGGACAGGGAGAATGGCTACACCTTC. Its protein is CASSLAVDRENGYTF.

The table lists this clone with a few counts. The CDR3 DNA is TGTGCCTGGAGTGTAAAGGGGAGGACTAATGAAAAACTGTTTTTT. It yields the protein CAWSVKGRTNEKLFF. The chain carries TRBV30 and TRBJ1-4; D is possibly TRBD1 (5 bases). This CDR3 contains 15 residues. The V and J ends lost 0 bases and 2 bases respectively, with 10 bases between them. Germline-derived CDR1 and CDR2 are GTSNPN and SVGIG (reference sequence).

This clone was detected many times. The gene calls are TRBV28 and TRBJ1-4; a possible D gene is TRBD1 (6 bases). CDR3 length: 12 amino acids. V was shortened by 6 bases and J by 14 bases, with 16 bases between the two germline ends. CDR1 is MDHEN, CDR2 SYDVKM, per germline. CDR3 nucleotide sequence: TGTGCCAGCAGCCCTCCAAGAGGGGGGCTGTTTTTT. Residues: CASSPPRGGLFF.

This clone was counted a few times. V usage is TRBV5-4 and J usage is TRBJ2-5; no definite D call. This CDR3 spans 15 amino acids. The germline V gene has CDR1 SGHNT and CDR2 YYREEE (reference sequence). The germline V and J ends were trimmed by 2 bases and 5 bases, with 16 bases remaining between them. CDR3 nucleotides: TGTGCCAGCAGCTTAGGCTGGCAAAGTCGGGAGACCCAGTACTTC. This codes for CASSLGWQSRETQYF.

The V gene is TRBV2, the J gene TRBJ2-2; no clear D. From germline, CDR1 is SNHLY and CDR2 FYNNEI. The CDR3 consists of 13 residues. V lost 4 bases to trimming and J lost 0 bases, with 3 bases between them. Written as DNA, the CDR3 is TGTGCCAGCAGTGCACCGAACACCGGGGAGCTGTTTTTT. This codes for CASSAPNTGELFF.

The V gene is TRBV30, the J gene TRBJ1-1; the D gene is possibly TRBD1 (6 bases). Trimming removed 7 bases from V and 3 bases from J, with 12 bases in between. Germline V gene data show CDR1 as GTSNPN and CDR2 as SVGIG (reference sequence). This CDR3 contains 12 residues. The CDR3 sequence: CASKAGDTEAFF. CDR3 nucleotides: TGTGCCTCTAAAGCAGGGGACACTGAAGCTTTCTTT.

V usage is TRBV9 and J usage is TRBJ1-1; D might be TRBD1 (5 bases). Germline values: CDR1 SGDLS, CDR2 YYNGEE. The CDR3 has 15 amino acids. V was cut by 0 bases and J by 4 bases, with 13 bases left in between. The CDR3 spells CASSVDGGKATEAFF. Written as DNA, the CDR3 is TGTGCCAGCAGCGTAGACGGGGGGAAAGCCACTGAAGCTTTCTTT.

This CDR3 reads CASSSTSYNEQFF. CDR3 bases: TGTGCCAGCAGCTCAACTAGCTACAATGAGCAGTTCTTC. The chain has TRBV7-3 and TRBJ2-1; tentative D call: TRBD2 (5 bases). Germline CDR1 reads SGHTA; CDR2 reads FQGTGA. Trimming left V 4 bases short and J 3 bases short, with 7 bases between. The CDR3 runs 13 residues. Drawing the rest from reference TRBV7-3 and TRBJ2-1, the complete variable domain is GAGVSQTPSNKVTEKGKYVELRCDPISGHTALYWYRQSLGQGPEFLIYFQGTGAADDSGLPNDRFFAVRPEGSVSTLKIQRTERGDSAVYLCASSSTSYNEQFFGPGTRLTVL.

The CDR3 sequence is CASSYGGNTGELFF. The CDR3 DNA follows: TGTGCCAGCAGTTACGGCGGGAATACCGGGGAGCTGTTTTTT. The chain combines TRBV6-5 with TRBJ2-2, with a weak D call TRBD2 (6 bases). Trimming stripped 2 bases from V and 5 bases from J, with 9 bases between. Per germline, CDR1 MNHEY and CDR2 SVGAGI. The CDR3 totals 14 residues.